This is a list of T cell receptor beta chains from one sample in a study of blood T cell repertoires in COVID-19. Measured with immunoSEQ multiplex PCR; TCRdb has only the in-frame clones, and not every one. Of 250,000 or so clones detected, around 84% appear once; the ten largest clones hold more than 6.5%. Sequencing was done on a sample of PBMCs or T cells enriched from blood (not recorded which). The receptors were sampled from a woman in her fifties or sixties who had been exposed to COVID-19. Both conserved end residues are part of each CDR3.

V gene	CDR3 protein
TRBV20-1	CSASSAGQGPNTGELFF
TRBV10-3	CAIKEDRSNSPLHF
TRBV12-3/TRBV12-4	CASSLGQNTEAFF
TRBV19	CASSITTGTGELFF
TRBV10-3	CATGLTPETQYF
TRBV4-3	CASSQTDRLLYGYTF
TRBV10-1	CASSFGEETQYF
TRBV12-5	CASGAAGTIGEQFF
TRBV28	CASSPLTGGANGYTF
TRBV7-3	CASSPHAVGEKLFF
TRBV18	CASSPGLAKETQYF
TRBV28	CASTVQGFNQPQHF
TRBV30	CAWSRGSSYEQYF
TRBV19	CAPQAGTGFSYSGNTIYF
TRBV19	CASSIEGVPEAFF
TRBV15	CATSRDILGGLGNEKLFF
TRBV7-6	CASSPRTGATGELFF
TRBV18	CASSLGGARPAELFF
TRBV5-1	CASSPLVAGNTEAFF
TRBV7-8	CASSSTGQNYGYTF
TRBV28	CASSFRSGGRSYNEQFF
TRBV5-1	CASSLTGNQPQHF
TRBV5-6	CASSLASGGPYEQYF
TRBV28	CASSSGRGFYGYTF
TRBV10-3	CAIRTKTGDQTGELFF
TRBV2	CASSENPSPGVEAFF
TRBV7-8	CASSLTVLGPGQAFF
TRBV5-6	CASSNTDDRVNYGYTF
TRBV29-1	CSVEKGGGKSYNEQFF
TRBV3-1/TRBV3-2	CASSQDRSVWAFF
TRBV7-9	CASSHPGVSTEAFF
TRBV20-1	CMSGDGYTF
TRBV3-1/TRBV3-2	CASSQEPFAVDEQFF
TRBV9	CASSVGITEGTQYF
TRBV10-2	CASSFAGGNTEAFF
TRBV12-3/TRBV12-4	CASRFGTDTQYF
TRBV7-9	CASSPDGSEIRSSYNEQFF
TRBV7-2	CASSLPTISGENGYTF
TRBV7-2	CASSLGGGSGANVLTF
TRBV28	CASSLRGFAKNIQYF
TRBV7-8	CASSPPGLAGIDTQYF
TRBV6-2/TRBV6-3	CASSYSSLAGGNTGELFF
TRBV27	CASSFRGPYEQYF
TRBV28	CASSGGYGYTF
TRBV7-2	CASSLEGQGAVGREQYF
TRBV7-8	CASSLGPGEDTQYF
TRBV9	CASSVVPYRGEAFF
TRBV6-1	CASSEGSARGGGYGYTF
TRBV5-4	CASSLSLPGSTIYF
TRBV12-3/TRBV12-4	CASSAGRRAFF
TRBV16	CASSPPGKDYGYTF
TRBV6-5	CASSAGYADTEAFF
TRBV27	CASSYFSSGASYNEQFF
TRBV11-2	CASSSLTGYNEQFF
TRBV5-1	CASSFGQGDEQFF
TRBV6-5	CASSYGGGQDTQYF
TRBV7-9	CASRGTARGGELFF
TRBV12-3/TRBV12-4	CASSYGQPEAFF
TRBV27	CASSPGTGSHYEQYF
TRBV29-1	CSVRGGTGVFEKLFF